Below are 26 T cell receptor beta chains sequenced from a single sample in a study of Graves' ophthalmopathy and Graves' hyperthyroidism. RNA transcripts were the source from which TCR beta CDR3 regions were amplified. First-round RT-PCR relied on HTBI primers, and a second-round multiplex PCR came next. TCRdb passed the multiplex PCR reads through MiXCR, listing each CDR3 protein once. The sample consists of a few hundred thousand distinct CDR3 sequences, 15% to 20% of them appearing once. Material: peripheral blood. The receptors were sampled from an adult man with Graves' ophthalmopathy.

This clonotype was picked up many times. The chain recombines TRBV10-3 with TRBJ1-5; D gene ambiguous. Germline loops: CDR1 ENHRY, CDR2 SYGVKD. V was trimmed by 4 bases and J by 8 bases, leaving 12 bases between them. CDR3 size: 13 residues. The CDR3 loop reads CAISGAAAKPQHF. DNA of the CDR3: TGTGCCATCAGTGGGGCGGCAGCTAAGCCCCAGCATTTT.

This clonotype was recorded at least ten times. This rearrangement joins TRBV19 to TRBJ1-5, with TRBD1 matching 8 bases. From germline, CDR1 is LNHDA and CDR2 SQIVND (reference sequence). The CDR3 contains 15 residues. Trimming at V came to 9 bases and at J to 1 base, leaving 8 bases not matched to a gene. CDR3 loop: CASSPRGLSNQPQHF. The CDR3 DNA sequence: TGTGCCAGCAGTCCCAGGGGGCTGAGCAATCAGCCCCAGCATTTT.

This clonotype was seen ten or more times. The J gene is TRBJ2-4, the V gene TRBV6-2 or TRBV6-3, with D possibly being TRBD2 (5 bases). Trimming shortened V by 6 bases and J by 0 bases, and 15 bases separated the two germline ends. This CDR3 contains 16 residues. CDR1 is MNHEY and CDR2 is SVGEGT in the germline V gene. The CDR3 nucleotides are TGTGCCAGCAGCGAAACTAGATACGGAGCCAAAAACATTCAGTACTTC. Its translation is CASSETRYGAKNIQYF.

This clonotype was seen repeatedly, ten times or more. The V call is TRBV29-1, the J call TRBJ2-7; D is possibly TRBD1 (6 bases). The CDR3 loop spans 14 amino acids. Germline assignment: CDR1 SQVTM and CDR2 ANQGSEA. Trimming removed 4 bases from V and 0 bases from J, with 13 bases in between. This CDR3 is CSVARTDLSYEQYF. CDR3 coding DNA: TGCAGCGTTGCCCGGACAGACCTCTCCTACGAGCAGTACTTC.

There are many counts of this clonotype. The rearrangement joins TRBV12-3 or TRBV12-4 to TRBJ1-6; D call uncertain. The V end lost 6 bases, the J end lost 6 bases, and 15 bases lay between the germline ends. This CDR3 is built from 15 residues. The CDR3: CASSLLTDGNSPLHF. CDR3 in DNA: TGTGCCAGCAGCCTACTGACGGACGGTAATTCACCCCTCCACTTT.

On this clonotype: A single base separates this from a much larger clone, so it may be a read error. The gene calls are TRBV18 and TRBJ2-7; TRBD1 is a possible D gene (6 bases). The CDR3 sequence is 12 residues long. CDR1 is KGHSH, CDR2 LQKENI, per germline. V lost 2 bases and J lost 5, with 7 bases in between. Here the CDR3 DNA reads TGTGCCAGCTCACCAGCAGGGGACGAGCAGTACTTC. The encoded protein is CASSPAGDEQYF.

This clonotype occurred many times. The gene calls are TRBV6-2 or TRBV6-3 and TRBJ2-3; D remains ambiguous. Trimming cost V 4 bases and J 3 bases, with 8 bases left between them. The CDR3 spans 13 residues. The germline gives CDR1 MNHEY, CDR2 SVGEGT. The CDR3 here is CASSSLRTDTQYF. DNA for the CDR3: TGTGCCAGCAGTTCCCTCCGGACAGATACGCAGTATTTT.

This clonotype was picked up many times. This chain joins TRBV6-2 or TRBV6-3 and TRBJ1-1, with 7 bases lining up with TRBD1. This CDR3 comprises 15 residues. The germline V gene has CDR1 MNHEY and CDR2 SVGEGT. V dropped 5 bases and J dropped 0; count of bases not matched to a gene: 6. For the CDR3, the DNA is TGTGCCAGCAGTGCCCACAGGGGCATGAACACTGAAGCTTTCTTT. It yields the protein CASSAHRGMNTEAFF.

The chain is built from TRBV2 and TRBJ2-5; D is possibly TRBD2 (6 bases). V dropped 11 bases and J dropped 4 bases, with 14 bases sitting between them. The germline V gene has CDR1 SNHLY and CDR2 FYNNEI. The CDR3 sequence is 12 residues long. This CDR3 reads CAGGTRGETQYF. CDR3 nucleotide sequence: TGTGCCGGGGGGACGCGCGGAGAGACCCAGTACTTC. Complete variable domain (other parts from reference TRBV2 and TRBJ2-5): EPEVTQTPSHQVTQMGQEVILRCVPISNHLYFYWYRQILGQKVEFLVSFYNNEISEKSEIFDDQFSVERPDGSNFTLKIRSTKLEDSAMYFCAGGTRGETQYFGPGTRLLVL.

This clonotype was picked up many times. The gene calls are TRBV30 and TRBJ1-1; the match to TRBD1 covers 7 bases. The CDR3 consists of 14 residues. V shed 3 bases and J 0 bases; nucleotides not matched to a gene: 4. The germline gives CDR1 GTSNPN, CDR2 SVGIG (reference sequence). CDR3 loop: CAWRGDSLNTEAFF. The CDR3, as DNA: TGTGCCTGGAGGGGGGACAGCTTGAACACTGAAGCTTTCTTT.

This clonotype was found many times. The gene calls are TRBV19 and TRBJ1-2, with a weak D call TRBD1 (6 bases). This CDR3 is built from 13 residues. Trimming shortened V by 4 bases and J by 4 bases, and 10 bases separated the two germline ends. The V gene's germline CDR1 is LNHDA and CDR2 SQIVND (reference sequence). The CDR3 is CASSTDSLYGYTF. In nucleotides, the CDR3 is TGTGCCAGTAGTACGGACAGCCTCTATGGCTACACCTTC.

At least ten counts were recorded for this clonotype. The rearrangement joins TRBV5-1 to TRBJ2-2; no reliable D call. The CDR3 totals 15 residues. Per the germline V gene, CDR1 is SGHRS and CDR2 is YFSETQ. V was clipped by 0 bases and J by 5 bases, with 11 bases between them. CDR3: CASSLGNQWTGELFF. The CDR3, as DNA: TGCGCCAGCAGCTTGGGAAACCAGTGGACCGGGGAGCTGTTTTTT.

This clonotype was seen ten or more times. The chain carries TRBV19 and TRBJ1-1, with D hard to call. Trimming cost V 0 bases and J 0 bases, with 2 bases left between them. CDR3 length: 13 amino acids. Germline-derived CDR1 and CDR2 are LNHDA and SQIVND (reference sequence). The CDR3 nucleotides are TGTGCCAGTAGTATAGAGGTGAACACTGAAGCTTTCTTT. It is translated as CASSIEVNTEAFF.

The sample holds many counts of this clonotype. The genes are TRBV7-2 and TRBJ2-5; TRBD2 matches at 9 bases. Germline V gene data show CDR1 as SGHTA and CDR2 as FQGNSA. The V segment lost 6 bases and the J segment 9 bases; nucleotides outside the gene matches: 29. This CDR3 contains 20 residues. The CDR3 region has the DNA TGTGCCAGCAGTCAAAACACATCTGGCGGGGGGGAAGTGCCTTTCGTGGCCCAGTACTTC. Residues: CASSQNTSGGGEVPFVAQYF.

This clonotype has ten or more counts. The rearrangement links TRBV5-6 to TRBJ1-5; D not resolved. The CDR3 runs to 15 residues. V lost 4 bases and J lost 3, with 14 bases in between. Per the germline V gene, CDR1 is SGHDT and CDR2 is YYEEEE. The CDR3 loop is CASSLAGPINQPQHF. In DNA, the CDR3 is TGTGCCAGCAGCCTGGCCGGACCGATCAATCAGCCCCAGCATTTT.

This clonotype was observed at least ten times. In DNA, the CDR3 is TGTGCCAGCAGACAGAGCAATCAGCCCCAGCATTTT. Protein product: CASRQSNQPQHF. The V call is TRBV6-1, the J call TRBJ1-5; no firm D call. This CDR3 is 12 amino acids long. Trimming removed 6 bases from V and 1 base from J, with 4 bases in between. CDR1 is MNHNS and CDR2 is SASEGT in the germline V gene.

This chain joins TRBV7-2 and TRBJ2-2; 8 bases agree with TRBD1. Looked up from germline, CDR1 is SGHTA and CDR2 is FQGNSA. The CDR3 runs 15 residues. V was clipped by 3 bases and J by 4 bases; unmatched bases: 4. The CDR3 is CASSLGQAGTGELFF. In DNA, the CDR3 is TGTGCCAGCAGCTTGGGACAGGCCGGCACCGGGGAGCTGTTTTTT.

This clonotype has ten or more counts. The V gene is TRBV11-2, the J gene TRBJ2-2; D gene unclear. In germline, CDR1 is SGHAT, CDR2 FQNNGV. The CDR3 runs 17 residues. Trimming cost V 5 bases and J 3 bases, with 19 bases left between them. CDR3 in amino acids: CASSPSLVGYDTGELFF. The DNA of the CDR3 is TGTGCCAGCAGCCCATCACTTGTCGGGTACGACACCGGGGAGCTGTTTTTT.

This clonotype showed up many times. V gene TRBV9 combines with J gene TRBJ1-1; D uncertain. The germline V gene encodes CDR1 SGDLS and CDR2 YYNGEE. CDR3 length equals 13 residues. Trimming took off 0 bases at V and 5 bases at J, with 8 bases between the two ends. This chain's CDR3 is CASSVGVGTEAFF. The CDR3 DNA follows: TGTGCCAGCAGCGTAGGTGTCGGGACTGAAGCTTTCTTT.

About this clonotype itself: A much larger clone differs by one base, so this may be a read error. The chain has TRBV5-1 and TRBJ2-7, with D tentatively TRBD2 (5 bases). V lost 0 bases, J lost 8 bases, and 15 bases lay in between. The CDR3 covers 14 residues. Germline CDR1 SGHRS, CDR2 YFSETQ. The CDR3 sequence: CASSLASWTGKQYF. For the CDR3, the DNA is TGCGCCAGCAGCTTGGCTAGCTGGACGGGCAAGCAGTACTTC.

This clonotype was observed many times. The CDR3 nucleotides read TGCAGTGCACAGGGACAGGATCTAACCAAAAACATTCAGTACTTC. Encoded protein: CSAQGQDLTKNIQYF. V and J are TRBV20-1 and TRBJ2-4; 8 nucleotides match TRBD1. V lost 6 bases to trimming and J lost 2 bases; unmatched junction nucleotides: 9. CDR1 is DFQATT and CDR2 is SNEGSKA in the germline V gene (reference sequence). The CDR3 has 15 residues.

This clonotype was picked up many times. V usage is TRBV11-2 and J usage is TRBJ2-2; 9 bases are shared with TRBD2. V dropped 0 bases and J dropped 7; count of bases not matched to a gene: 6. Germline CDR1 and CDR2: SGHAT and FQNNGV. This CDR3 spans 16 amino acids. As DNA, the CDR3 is TGTGCCAGCAGCTTAGATCTAGCGGGACCCGTCGGGGAGCTGTTTTTT. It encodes CASSLDLAGPVGELFF.

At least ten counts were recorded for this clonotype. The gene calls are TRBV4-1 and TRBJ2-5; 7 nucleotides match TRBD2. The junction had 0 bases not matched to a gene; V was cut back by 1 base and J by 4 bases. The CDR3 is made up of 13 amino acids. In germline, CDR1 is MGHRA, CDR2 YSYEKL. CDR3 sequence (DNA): TGCGCCAGCAGCCAAGCGGGAGGAGAGACCCAGTACTTC. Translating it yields CASSQAGGETQYF.

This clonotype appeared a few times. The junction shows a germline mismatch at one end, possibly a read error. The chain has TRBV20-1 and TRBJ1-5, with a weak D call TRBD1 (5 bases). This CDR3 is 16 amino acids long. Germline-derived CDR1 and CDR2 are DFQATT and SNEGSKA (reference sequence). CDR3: CSARDPTVVGNQPQLF. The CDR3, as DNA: TGCAGTGCTAGAGACCCGACAGTGGTGGGCAATCAGCCCCAGCTTTTT.

The CDR3 here is CASSLFRGVEQYF. The DNA of the CDR3 is TGTGCCAGCAGCTTATTCCGGGGAGTCGAGCAGTACTTC. The rearrangement links TRBV11-2 to TRBJ2-7; D is possibly TRBD2 (5 bases). V was shortened by 2 bases and J by 6 bases, with 11 bases between the two germline ends. The germline gives CDR1 SGHAT, CDR2 FQNNGV. This CDR3 spans 13 amino acids.

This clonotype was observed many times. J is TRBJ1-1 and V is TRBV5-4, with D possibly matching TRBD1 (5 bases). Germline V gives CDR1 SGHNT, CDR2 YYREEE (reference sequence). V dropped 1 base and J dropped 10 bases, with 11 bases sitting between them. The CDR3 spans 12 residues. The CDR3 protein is CASSLQGFGAFF. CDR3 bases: TGTGCCAGCAGCTTGCAGGGCTTCGGAGCTTTCTTT.